This T cell receptor (beta chain) came from a study of blood T cell repertoires in COVID-19. In the authors' workflow: Amplifying reference gene primers gave estimates of nucleated cell counts. Clones were sequenced by immunoSEQ multiplex PCR, and TCRdb holds only the in-frame ones, with some missing. V, J and clone size are those of that table, while D and trimming were read from the DNA. Among approximately 46,000 clones, about 82% were seen once, and the ten largest hold about 15%. The clonotype comes from a human donor in a cohort sampled during active COVID-19. Material for sequencing was peripheral blood.

CDR3 sequence: CASSAGTNTGELFF. CDR3 sequence (DNA): TGTGCCAGCAGTGCGGGAACGAACACCGGGGAGCTGTTTTTT. The gene calls are TRBV6-4 and TRBJ2-2; D perhaps matches TRBD2 (5 bases). This CDR3 region has 14 residues. Germline V lookup: CDR1 MRHNA, CDR2 SNTAGT. Trimming removed 4 bases at V and 0 bases at J, with 6 bases between.